Detailed here is one TCR beta chain. This sample was included in a study of blood T cell repertoires in COVID-19. Study as a whole: Samples came from the United States, Italy and Spain, spanning acute and convalescent COVID-19. The cDNA or gDNA used as material had been derived from T cells, B-cell-depleted T cells, or PBMCs.

How the authors handled the data: Amplifying reference gene primers gave estimates of nucleated cell counts. TCRdb's copy holds only in-frame clones and misses some; the assay was immunoSEQ multiplex PCR. That table supplies the V and J calls and clone size; D and trimming were determined from the DNA. The table records roughly 500,000 clones, 89% of them present only once. The Seattle patients, enrolled during active infection, were followed longitudinally. The junction had 4 bases not matched to a gene; V was cut back by 6 bases and J by 6 bases. The CDR3 is 14 residues long. Germline assignment: CDR1 MNHEY and CDR2 SVGAGI.

The chain recombines TRBV6-5 with TRBJ2-1; 11 bases agree with TRBD2. The specimen was peripheral blood. This TCR was sampled from a man younger than 35 with COVID-19, enrolled during active disease. DNA for the CDR3: TGTGCCAGCAGGAAGACTAGCGGGGTCAATGAGCAGTTCTTC. Its translation: CASRKTSGVNEQFF.